A selection of T cell receptor beta chains follows, all from one sample in a study of cytomegalovirus exposure and HLA in healthy donors. Assay used: immunoSEQ multiplex PCR; TCRdb lists only in-frame clones, some missing. The sample lists some 100,000 clones; 77% were seen once. The specimen was PBMCs. Receptors originate from a man aged 40-50 years in good health and CMV-seropositive. The CDR3 runs from the conserved cysteine through the conserved F or W. A D gene is named only where the DNA matches it firmly. Only some rows state a clone size, as once, few, many or a class for expanded clones.

j_call: TRBJ1-1; d_call: NA; clone_size: NA; v_call: TRBV7-2; cdr3_aa: CASSLTTNTEAFF; cdr3_nt: TGTGCCAGCAGCCTGACTACGAACACTGAAGCTTTCTTT
j_call: TRBJ2-3; d_call: NA; clone_size: NA; v_call: TRBV9; cdr3_aa: CASSVGISGSTDTQYF; cdr3_nt: TGTGCCAGCAGCGTAGGAATTAGCGGAAGCACAGATACGCAGTATTTT
j_call: TRBJ2-7; d_call: TRBD1; clone_size: NA; v_call: TRBV27; cdr3_aa: CASSLGTAYEQYF; cdr3_nt: TGTGCCAGCAGCTTAGGGACAGCCTACGAGCAGTACTTC
j_call: TRBJ1-6; d_call: NA; clone_size: NA; v_call: TRBV7-6; cdr3_aa: CASSLAVPGHRSPLHF; cdr3_nt: TGTGCCAGCAGCTTAGCGGTTCCGGGACATCGTTCACCCCTCCACTTT
j_call: TRBJ1-2; d_call: TRBD1; clone_size: once; v_call: TRBV27; cdr3_aa: CASSFGTGSIYGYTF; cdr3_nt: TGTGCCAGCAGTTTCGGGACAGGGAGTATCTATGGCTACACCTTC
j_call: TRBJ2-3; d_call: NA; clone_size: once; v_call: TRBV6-4; cdr3_aa: CASSGDGTSTDTQYF; cdr3_nt: TGTGCCAGCAGTGGAGATGGGACTAGCACAGATACGCAGTATTTT
j_call: TRBJ2-1; d_call: NA; clone_size: NA; v_call: TRBV13; cdr3_aa: CASGPAYNEQFF; cdr3_nt: TGTGCCTCAGGGCCGGCCTACAATGAGCAGTTCTTC
j_call: TRBJ1-1; d_call: NA; clone_size: NA; v_call: TRBV7-9; cdr3_aa: CASSLVRGNTEAFF; cdr3_nt: TGTGCCAGCAGCTTAGTAAGGGGGAACACTGAAGCTTTCTTT
j_call: TRBJ2-1; d_call: NA; clone_size: once; v_call: TRBV7-8; cdr3_aa: CASSLVLYEQFF; cdr3_nt: TGTGCCAGCAGCTTAGTGCTATATGAGCAGTTCTTC
j_call: TRBJ2-7; d_call: TRBD1; clone_size: once; v_call: TRBV9; cdr3_aa: CASSVMLGQSYEQYF; cdr3_nt: TGTGCCAGCAGCGTGATGTTGGGACAGAGCTACGAGCAGTACTTC
j_call: TRBJ2-7; d_call: NA; clone_size: NA; v_call: TRBV9; cdr3_aa: CASSVDRGGEQYF; cdr3_nt: TGTGCCAGCAGCGTAGACAGGGGGGGCGAGCAGTACTTC
j_call: TRBJ1-1; d_call: NA; clone_size: NA; v_call: TRBV7-9; cdr3_aa: CASSPAGDEAFF; cdr3_nt: TGTGCCAGCAGCCCAGCAGGGGATGAAGCTTTCTTT
j_call: TRBJ2-7; d_call: TRBD2; clone_size: NA; v_call: TRBV5-4; cdr3_aa: CASSLGGGGSYEQYF; cdr3_nt: TGTGCCAGCAGCTTGGGCGGGGGTGGTTCCTACGAGCAGTACTTC
j_call: TRBJ2-7; d_call: TRBD1; clone_size: NA; v_call: TRBV9; cdr3_aa: CASSGTGAEQYF; cdr3_nt: TGTGCCAGCAGCGGAACAGGGGCCGAGCAGTACTTC
j_call: TRBJ2-1; d_call: TRBD1; clone_size: NA; v_call: TRBV7-6; cdr3_aa: CASSQTGGGLNEQFF; cdr3_nt: TGTGCCAGCAGCCAGACAGGGGGCGGATTGAATGAGCAGTTCTTC
j_call: TRBJ2-2; d_call: NA; clone_size: NA; v_call: TRBV18; cdr3_aa: CASSSSPGLLFTGELFF; cdr3_nt: TGTGCCAGCTCATCCTCCCCGGGACTTCTCTTCACCGGGGAGCTGTTTTTT
j_call: TRBJ2-7; d_call: NA; clone_size: NA; v_call: TRBV5-1; cdr3_aa: CASSPEGASVGQRLAMQYF; cdr3_nt: TGCGCCAGCAGCCCGGAGGGTGCGAGTGTGGGACAGCGTCTCGCGATGCAGTACTTC
j_call: TRBJ2-7; d_call: TRBD1; clone_size: few; v_call: TRBV5-1; cdr3_aa: CASSLDGTGFYEQYF; cdr3_nt: TGCGCCAGCAGCTTGGATGGGACAGGGTTTTACGAGCAGTACTTC
j_call: TRBJ2-2; d_call: NA; clone_size: NA; v_call: TRBV14; cdr3_aa: CASSPDSVGELFF; cdr3_nt: TGTGCCAGCAGCCCGGACTCGGTCGGGGAGCTGTTTTTT
j_call: TRBJ1-1; d_call: TRBD1; clone_size: NA; v_call: TRBV2; cdr3_aa: CATRGGASTEAFF; cdr3_nt: TGTGCCACAAGAGGGGGCGCTTCGACTGAAGCTTTCTTT
j_call: TRBJ2-2; d_call: NA; clone_size: NA; v_call: TRBV12-1; cdr3_aa: CASSWGVVTGELFF; cdr3_nt: TGTGCCAGCAGCTGGGGGGTCGTCACCGGGGAGCTGTTTTTT
j_call: TRBJ2-3; d_call: TRBD2; clone_size: NA; v_call: TRBV7-2; cdr3_aa: CASSLAGTSALSDTQYF; cdr3_nt: TGTGCCAGCAGCTTAGCCGGGACTAGTGCTCTATCCGATACGCAGTATTTT
j_call: TRBJ2-3; d_call: TRBD1; clone_size: NA; v_call: TRBV28; cdr3_aa: CASRDSGQATDTQYF; cdr3_nt: TGTGCCAGCAGAGATTCGGGACAGGCCACAGATACGCAGTATTTT
j_call: TRBJ1-6; d_call: NA; clone_size: NA; v_call: TRBV6-1; cdr3_aa: CASSTTGTYNSPLHF; cdr3_nt: TGTGCCAGCAGCACCACGGGAACCTATAATTCACCCCTCCACTTT
j_call: TRBJ2-7; d_call: TRBD1; clone_size: NA; v_call: TRBV19; cdr3_aa: CASSTPPRPGTGTPYEQYF; cdr3_nt: TGTGCCAGTAGTACCCCCCCGCGCCCCGGGACAGGCACCCCCTACGAGCAGTACTTC
j_call: TRBJ1-5; d_call: NA; clone_size: NA; v_call: TRBV5-6; cdr3_aa: CASSSGGNLYNQPQHF; cdr3_nt: TGTGCCAGCAGCTCGGGAGGAAATTTGTACAATCAGCCCCAGCATTTT
j_call: TRBJ2-6; d_call: NA; clone_size: NA; v_call: TRBV29-1; cdr3_aa: CSVEASSGANVLTF; cdr3_nt: TGCAGCGTTGAAGCCAGCTCTGGGGCCAACGTCCTGACTTTC
j_call: TRBJ2-1; d_call: NA; clone_size: NA; v_call: TRBV11-2; cdr3_aa: CASSLRAEGVEQFF; cdr3_nt: TGTGCCAGCAGCTTAAGGGCCGAGGGGGTCGAGCAGTTCTTC
j_call: TRBJ2-7; d_call: NA; clone_size: once; v_call: TRBV21-1; cdr3_aa: CASTSWSGAYEQYF; cdr3_nt: TGTGCCAGCACCTCGTGGTCAGGCGCCTACGAGCAGTACTTC
j_call: TRBJ2-5; d_call: TRBD1; clone_size: NA; v_call: TRBV18; cdr3_aa: CASSRQGNQETQYF; cdr3_nt: TGTGCCAGCTCCCGACAGGGGAACCAAGAGACCCAGTACTTC
j_call: TRBJ1-2; d_call: NA; clone_size: NA; v_call: TRBV16; cdr3_aa: CASSRWTVPSYGYTF; cdr3_nt: TGTGCCAGCAGCCGATGGACAGTCCCAAGCTATGGCTACACCTTC
j_call: TRBJ2-1; d_call: TRBD2; clone_size: NA; v_call: TRBV5-1; cdr3_aa: CASRRLAESYNEQFF; cdr3_nt: TGCGCCAGCAGAAGACTAGCGGAGTCCTACAACGAGCAGTTCTTC
j_call: TRBJ2-7; d_call: TRBD1; clone_size: NA; v_call: TRBV5-6; cdr3_aa: CASSVRTGTYEQYF; cdr3_nt: TGTGCCAGCAGCGTAAGGACAGGGACCTACGAGCAGTACTTC
j_call: TRBJ1-6; d_call: NA; clone_size: NA; v_call: TRBV18; cdr3_aa: CASSIRTDDSPLHF; cdr3_nt: TGTGCCAGCTCCATTCGGACAGATGATTCACCCCTCCACTTT
j_call: TRBJ2-5; d_call: TRBD2; clone_size: NA; v_call: TRBV7-2; cdr3_aa: CASSSLLAGPFREQYF; cdr3_nt: TGTGCCAGCAGCTCATTACTAGCGGGGCCTTTCAGAGAGCAGTACTTC
j_call: TRBJ2-2; d_call: TRBD2; clone_size: once; v_call: TRBV7-3; cdr3_aa: CASSWTSGGTGELFF; cdr3_nt: TGTGCCAGCAGCTGGACTAGCGGGGGGACCGGGGAGCTGTTTTTT
j_call: TRBJ2-7; d_call: TRBD1; clone_size: once; v_call: TRBV7-7; cdr3_aa: CASSLGSGTADEQYF; cdr3_nt: TGTGCTAGCAGCTTAGGCTCTGGGACAGCTGACGAGCAGTACTTC
j_call: TRBJ2-1; d_call: TRBD2; clone_size: NA; v_call: TRBV10-3; cdr3_aa: CAISESRTSGGSYNEQFF; cdr3_nt: TGTGCCATCAGTGAGTCAAGGACTAGCGGGGGGTCCTACAATGAGCAGTTCTTC
j_call: TRBJ1-1; d_call: NA; clone_size: NA; v_call: TRBV7-2; cdr3_aa: CASSYGLGTEAFF; cdr3_nt: TGTGCCAGCAGCTACGGACTGGGCACTGAAGCTTTCTTT
j_call: TRBJ1-6; d_call: TRBD1; clone_size: NA; v_call: TRBV2; cdr3_aa: CASSWDRYNSPLHF; cdr3_nt: TGTGCCAGCAGTTGGGACAGGTATAATTCACCCCTCCACTTT
j_call: TRBJ2-2; d_call: TRBD1; clone_size: NA; v_call: TRBV29-1; cdr3_aa: CSGQGEISGELFF; cdr3_nt: TGCAGCGGACAGGGGGAAATATCCGGGGAGCTGTTTTTT
j_call: TRBJ1-2; d_call: TRBD1; clone_size: NA; v_call: TRBV6-5; cdr3_aa: CASSTDAGGLYGYTF; cdr3_nt: TGTGCCAGCAGTACTGACGCAGGGGGCCTCTATGGCTACACCTTC
j_call: TRBJ2-1; d_call: TRBD2; clone_size: NA; v_call: TRBV7-2; cdr3_aa: CASSLRGVGGSSDEQFF; cdr3_nt: TGTGCCAGCAGCTTAAGGGGCGTGGGGGGGTCTTCAGATGAGCAGTTCTTC
j_call: TRBJ2-7; d_call: TRBD2; clone_size: NA; v_call: TRBV5-1; cdr3_aa: CASSFRLAGGEAYEQYF; cdr3_nt: TGCGCCAGCAGCTTTAGACTAGCGGGGGGGGAAGCCTACGAGCAGTACTTC
j_call: TRBJ1-2; d_call: TRBD1; clone_size: NA; v_call: TRBV15; cdr3_aa: CATSRQTGGSGYTF; cdr3_nt: TGTGCCACCAGCAGACAGACAGGGGGATCTGGCTACACCTTC
j_call: TRBJ1-6; d_call: TRBD1; clone_size: once; v_call: TRBV18; cdr3_aa: CASSDLKPGQTYNSPLHF; cdr3_nt: TGTGCCAGCTCAGACCTTAAACCGGGACAGACATATAATTCACCCCTCCACTTT
j_call: TRBJ2-5; d_call: NA; clone_size: NA; v_call: TRBV14; cdr3_aa: CASSQLGWETQYF; cdr3_nt: TGTGCCAGCAGCCAACTAGGTTGGGAGACCCAGTACTTC
j_call: TRBJ2-2; d_call: NA; clone_size: NA; v_call: TRBV7-6; cdr3_aa: CASSSDLDGRGELFF; cdr3_nt: TGTGCCAGCAGCTCAGACCTCGACGGGAGAGGGGAGCTGTTTTTT
j_call: TRBJ1-2; d_call: NA; clone_size: few; v_call: TRBV18; cdr3_aa: CASSPTPPEGYIFSYTF; cdr3_nt: TGTGCCAGCTCACCTACCCCGCCGGAGGGTTACATTTTCAGCTACACCTTC
j_call: TRBJ2-3; d_call: TRBD2; clone_size: NA; v_call: TRBV2; cdr3_aa: CASRRGGTDTQYF; cdr3_nt: TGTGCCAGCAGGCGGGGGGGCACAGATACGCAGTATTTT
j_call: TRBJ2-7; d_call: NA; clone_size: once; v_call: TRBV27; cdr3_aa: CASRDRTKNEQYF; cdr3_nt: TGTGCCAGTAGAGACAGGACGAAGAACGAGCAGTACTTC
j_call: TRBJ2-6; d_call: TRBD1; clone_size: few; v_call: TRBV29-1; cdr3_aa: CSVARGPGTGTTGANGLTF; cdr3_nt: TGCAGCGTTGCAAGAGGACCCGGGACAGGGACCACTGGGGCCAACGGCCTGACTTTC
j_call: TRBJ2-5; d_call: NA; clone_size: NA; v_call: TRBV19; cdr3_aa: CASRAGTEQETQYF; cdr3_nt: TGTGCCAGTAGAGCCGGGACTGAACAAGAGACCCAGTACTTC
j_call: TRBJ2-5; d_call: NA; clone_size: NA; v_call: TRBV7-2; cdr3_aa: CASSLVVSGGETQYF; cdr3_nt: TGTGCCAGCAGCTTAGTCGTGTCTGGGGGGGAGACCCAGTACTTC
j_call: TRBJ1-1; d_call: NA; clone_size: NA; v_call: TRBV14; cdr3_aa: CASSSYGGNTEAFF; cdr3_nt: TGTGCCAGCAGTTCATACGGGGGGAACACTGAAGCTTTCTTT